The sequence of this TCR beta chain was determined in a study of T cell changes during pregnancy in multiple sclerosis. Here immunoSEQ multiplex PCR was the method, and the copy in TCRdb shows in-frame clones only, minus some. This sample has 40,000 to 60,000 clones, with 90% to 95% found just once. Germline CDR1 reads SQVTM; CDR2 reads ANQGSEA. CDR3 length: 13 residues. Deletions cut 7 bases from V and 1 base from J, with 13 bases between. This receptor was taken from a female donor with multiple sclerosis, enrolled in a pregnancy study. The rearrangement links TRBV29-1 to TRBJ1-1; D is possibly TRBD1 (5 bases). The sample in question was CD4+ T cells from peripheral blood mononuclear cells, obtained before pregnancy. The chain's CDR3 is CSAGPRANTEAFF. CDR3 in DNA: TGCAGCGCCGGACCCAGGGCGAACACTGAAGCTTTCTTT. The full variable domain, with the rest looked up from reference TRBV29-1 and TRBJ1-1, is SAVISQKPSRDICQRGTSLTIQCQVDSQVTMMFWYRQQPGQSLTLIATANQGSEATYESGFVIDKFPISRPNLTFSTLTVSNMSPEDSSIYLCSAGPRANTEAFFGQGTRLTVV.